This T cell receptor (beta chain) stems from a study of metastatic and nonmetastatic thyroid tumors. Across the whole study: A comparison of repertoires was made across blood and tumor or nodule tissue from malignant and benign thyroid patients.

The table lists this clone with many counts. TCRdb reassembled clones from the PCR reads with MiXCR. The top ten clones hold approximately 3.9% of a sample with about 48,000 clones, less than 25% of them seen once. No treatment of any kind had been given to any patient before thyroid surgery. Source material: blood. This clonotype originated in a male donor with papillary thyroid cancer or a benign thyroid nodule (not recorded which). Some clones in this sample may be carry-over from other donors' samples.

The CDR3: CASSEAGPGRQYF. The CDR3 coding sequence is TGTGCCAGCAGTGAAGCAGGGCCCGGTAGGCAGTATTTT. The gene calls are TRBV6-1 and TRBJ2-3; no firm D call. V lost 0 bases and J 11 bases, leaving 12 bases between the germline ends. Germline CDR1 is MNHNS and CDR2 is SASEGT. This CDR3 has 13 amino acids.